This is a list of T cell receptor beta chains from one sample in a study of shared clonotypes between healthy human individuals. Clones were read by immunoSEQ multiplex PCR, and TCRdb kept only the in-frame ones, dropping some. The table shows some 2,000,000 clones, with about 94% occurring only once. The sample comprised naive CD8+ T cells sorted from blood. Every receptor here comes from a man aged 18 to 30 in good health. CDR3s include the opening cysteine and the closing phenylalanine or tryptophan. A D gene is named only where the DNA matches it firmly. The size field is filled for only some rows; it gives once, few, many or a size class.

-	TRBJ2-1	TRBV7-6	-	CASSFGNEQFF	TGTGCCAGCAGCTTTGGCAATGAGCAGTTCTTC
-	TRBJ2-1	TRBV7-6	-	CASSLEAEGRYNEQFF	TGTGCCAGCAGCTTAGAGGCGGAGGGGAGGTACAATGAGCAGTTCTTC
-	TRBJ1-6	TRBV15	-	CATHPGPTGSPLHF	TGTGCCACCCACCCGGGTCCAACGGGGTCACCCCTCCACTTT
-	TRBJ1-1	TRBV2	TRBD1	CASSHKTGRMNTEAFF	TGTGCCAGCAGCCACAAGACAGGGCGAATGAACACTGAAGCTTTCTTT
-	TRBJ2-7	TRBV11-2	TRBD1	CASSRPAGQGVGQYF	TGTGCCAGCAGCCGCCCGGCGGGACAGGGCGTGGGGCAGTACTTC
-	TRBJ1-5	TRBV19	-	CASSISYGVGGNQPQHF	TGTGCCAGTAGTATATCATACGGGGTTGGTGGCAATCAGCCCCAGCATTTT
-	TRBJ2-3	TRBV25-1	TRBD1	CASSETGTGDLTDTQYF	TGTGCCAGCAGTGAAACTGGGACAGGGGACCTCACAGATACGCAGTATTTT
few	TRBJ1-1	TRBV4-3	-	CASSPHLDGEAFF	TGCGCCAGCAGCCCCCACTTGGACGGTGAAGCTTTCTTT
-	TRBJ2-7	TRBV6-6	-	CASSYPGGSYEQYF	TGTGCCAGCAGTTACCCTGGGGGCTCCTACGAGCAGTACTTC
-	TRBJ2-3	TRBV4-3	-	CASSQLGGGRSTDTQYF	TGCGCCAGCAGCCAGCTCGGAGGGGGACGGAGCACAGATACGCAGTATTTT
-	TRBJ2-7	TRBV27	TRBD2	CASSLYPLAGGGEQYF	TGTGCCAGCAGTCTTTATCCTCTAGCGGGAGGGGGCGAGCAGTACTTC
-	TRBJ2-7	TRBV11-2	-	CASSLGHNFYEQYF	TGTGCCAGCAGCTTAGGGCATAACTTCTACGAGCAGTACTTC
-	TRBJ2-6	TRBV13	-	CASSTHLSGANVLTF	TGTGCCAGCAGCACACACCTCTCTGGGGCCAACGTCCTGACTTTC
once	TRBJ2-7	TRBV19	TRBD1	CASSPTGGEQYF	TGTGCCAGTAGTCCCACAGGGGGCGAGCAGTACTTC
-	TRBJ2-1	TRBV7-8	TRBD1	CASSSGTGYNEQFF	TGTGCCAGCAGCTCTGGGACAGGGTACAATGAGCAGTTCTTC
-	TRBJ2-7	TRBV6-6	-	CASSYAPGSDSEQYF	TGTGCCAGCAGTTACGCACCGGGCTCGGACTCAGAGCAGTACTTC
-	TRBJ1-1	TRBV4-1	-	CASGTDILNTEAFF	TGCGCCAGCGGGACGGATATATTGAACACTGAAGCTTTCTTT
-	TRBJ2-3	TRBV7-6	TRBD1	CASSLDNRGQVLTDTQYF	TGTGCCAGCAGCTTAGACAACCGGGGACAGGTACTCACAGATACGCAGTATTTT
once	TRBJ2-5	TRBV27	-	CASSSGTLGETQYF	TGTGCCAGCAGTTCCGGGACCCTCGGGGAGACCCAGTACTTC
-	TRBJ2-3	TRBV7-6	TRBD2	CASSLLLAGTDTQYF	TGTGCCAGCAGCTTACTTCTAGCGGGTACAGATACGCAGTATTTT
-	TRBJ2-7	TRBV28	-	CASSRIYEQYF	TGTGCCAGCAGTCGTATCTACGAGCAGTACTTC
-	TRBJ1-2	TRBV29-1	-	CSVGAGDKPYGYTF	TGCAGCGTTGGGGCGGGGGACAAGCCTTATGGCTACACCTTC
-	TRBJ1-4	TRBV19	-	CASSIESWTALFF	TGTGCCAGTAGTATAGAAAGCTGGACAGCACTGTTTTTT
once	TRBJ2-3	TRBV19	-	CASSINQGWGADTQYF	TGTGCCAGTAGTATTAACCAGGGATGGGGGGCAGATACGCAGTATTTT